Below are 28 T cell receptor beta chains sequenced from a single sample in a study of cytomegalovirus exposure and HLA in healthy donors. Amplification used 60 Vbeta primers and 13 Jbeta primers. TCRdb keeps only in-frame clones here, not all; method: immunoSEQ multiplex PCR. Of 200,000 to 300,000 clones listed, roughly 81% are singletons. Source material: PBMCs. These receptors all come from a woman aged 40 to 50 in good health and CMV-seropositive.

V usage is TRBV10-3 and J usage is TRBJ2-5, with D tentatively TRBD1 (6 bases). CDR3 length: 13 amino acids. Deletions cut 7 bases from V and 5 bases from J, with 14 bases between. Germline-derived CDR1 and CDR2 are ENHRY and SYGVKD. DNA for the CDR3: TGTGCCATCAACCAGGGGCTGGTGGAGACCCAGTACTTC. Its translation is CAINQGLVETQYF.

This rearrangement joins TRBV2 to TRBJ2-1, with TRBD2 matching 11 bases. Unmatched junction bases numbered 2, after V lost 7 bases and J lost 6 bases. CDR1 SNHLY and CDR2 FYNNEI come from the germline V gene. The CDR3 length is 13 residues. The CDR3 sequence: CASTLAGGNEQFF. Here the CDR3 DNA reads TGTGCCAGCACTCTAGCGGGAGGCAATGAGCAGTTCTTC.

The chain couples TRBV7-6 to TRBJ1-6; D is ambiguous. Germline V CDR1 and CDR2: SGHVS, FNYEAQ. The V end was cut by 2 bases, the J end by 4 bases, with 6 bases between. The length of the CDR3 is 14 residues. This chain's CDR3 is CASSLRSYNSPLHF. CDR3 DNA: TGTGCCAGCAGCTTACGTAGTTATAATTCACCCCTCCACTTT.

The V and J genes are TRBV28 and TRBJ2-7; 7 nucleotides agree with TRBD2. V dropped 2 bases and J dropped 6; count of bases not matched to a gene: 7. From germline, CDR1 is MDHEN and CDR2 SYDVKM. CDR3 size: 14 residues. This CDR3 is CASSLGRALPEQYF. The CDR3 DNA reads as TGTGCCAGCAGTTTAGGGAGGGCTCTCCCCGAGCAGTACTTC.

The chain combines TRBV9 with TRBJ2-2; D possibly corresponds to TRBD1 (5 bases). V gave up 4 bases and J gave up 1 base, with 8 bases separating them. The CDR3 has 14 amino acids. Germline CDR1 and CDR2: SGDLS and YYNGEE. CDR3: CASSHGQNTGELFF. The CDR3, as DNA: TGTGCCAGCAGCCACGGACAGAACACCGGGGAGCTGTTTTTT. Drawing the rest from reference TRBV9 and TRBJ2-2, the complete variable domain is DSGVTQTPKHLITATGQRVTLRCSPRSGDLSVYWYQQSLDQGLQFLIQYYNGEERAKGNILERFSAQQFPDLHSELNLSSLELGDSALYFCASSHGQNTGELFFGEGSRLTVL.

V gene TRBV29-1 combines with J gene TRBJ2-1; the match to TRBD2 covers 10 bases. Per the germline V gene, CDR1 is SQVTM and CDR2 is ANQGSEA. V shed 3 bases, J shed 5 bases, and the junction held 4 bases outside the gene matches. The CDR3 loop spans 14 amino acids. The CDR3 reads CSVEGLANHNEQFF. The CDR3 bases are TGCAGCGTTGAGGGACTAGCGAACCACAATGAGCAGTTCTTC.

The V call is TRBV4-3, the J call TRBJ2-7, with D possibly matching TRBD2 (6 bases). The ends were cut back, 0 bases at V and 2 bases at J, with 8 bases in the middle. The CDR3 length is 14 residues. Germline V gene lookup returns CDR1 LGHNA and CDR2 YSLEER. Here the CDR3 DNA reads TGCGCCAGCAGCCAAGACCTAGCGACCTACGAGCAGTACTTC. Its protein product is CASSQDLATYEQYF.

The V gene is TRBV18, the J gene TRBJ1-2, with D possibly TRBD1 on 5 matching bases. CDR3 length equals 14 residues. Germline CDR1 reads KGHSH; CDR2 reads LQKENI. V was pared by 3 bases and J by 4 bases, with 12 bases between. CDR3 bases: TGTGCCAGCTCACCTACCGGGACTGGCTATGGCTACACCTTC. It translates to CASSPTGTGYGYTF.

The chain has TRBV5-6 and TRBJ2-5; 7 bases are a match to TRBD2. The trim removed 0 bases at V and 3 bases at J, leaving 5 bases unmatched. The germline V gene has CDR1 SGHDT and CDR2 YYEEEE. This CDR3 is built from 15 residues. The CDR3, as DNA: TGTGCCAGCAGCTTGGACCAGCGGGGCAAAGAGACCCAGTACTTC. Amino acid sequence: CASSLDQRGKETQYF.

The J gene is TRBJ1-2, the V gene TRBV28; D ambiguous. The ends were cut back, 6 bases at V and 9 bases at J, with 23 bases in the middle. CDR1 and CDR2 from the germline V gene are MDHEN and SYDVKM. The CDR3 has 15 amino acids. The CDR3 bases are TGTGCCAGCAGCCAAAGAAGAGGCCTACTATGGAGCTACACCTTC. Translated: CASSQRRGLLWSYTF.

The chain uses TRBV2 and TRBJ1-5; 9 bases are a match to TRBD1. The V gene's germline CDR1 is SNHLY and CDR2 FYNNEI. This CDR3 spans 15 amino acids. J gave up 14 bases and V 3 bases, and 14 bases lay outside the gene matches. CDR3 region: CASSDLGQGPFRKHF. The CDR3 DNA reads as TGTGCCAGCAGTGATCTCGGACAGGGGCCCTTCCGCAAGCATTTT.

The rearrangement uses TRBV6-6 and TRBJ2-3; 7 bases are shared with TRBD2. CDR1 and CDR2 from the germline V gene are MNHNY and SVGAGI (reference sequence). With V trimmed by 6 bases and J by 1 base, 10 bases remained unmatched. The CDR3 runs 16 residues. Written as DNA, the CDR3 is TGTGCCAGCAGCCATACTAGCGCGATACGCACAGATACGCAGTATTTT. Translation gives CASSHTSAIRTDTQYF.

The chain joins TRBV7-2 to TRBJ1-4; D uncertain. V was clipped by 0 bases and J by 6 bases, with 11 bases between them. Germline V CDR1 and CDR2: SGHTA, FQGNSA. The CDR3 has 15 amino acids. CDR3 coding DNA: TGTGCCAGCAGCTTAGCGTCGACACCTTATGAAAAACTGTTTTTT. It translates to CASSLASTPYEKLFF.

The chain couples TRBV7-2 to TRBJ1-3; D gene ambiguous. Looked up from germline, CDR1 is SGHTA and CDR2 is FQGNSA. CDR3 length: 13 residues. Trimming cost V 5 bases and J 0 bases, with 5 bases left between them. CDR3 region: CASSPNSGNTIYF. The CDR3 bases are TGTGCCAGCAGCCCAAACTCTGGAAACACCATATATTTT.

The gene calls are TRBV2 and TRBJ2-5; D possibly corresponds to TRBD1 (6 bases). The DNA end lines up better with TRBJ2-7; the J call may be wrong. Germline values: CDR1 SNHLY, CDR2 FYNNEI. CDR3 length equals 15 residues. CDR3 residues: CASSEVDSLIYEQYF. CDR3 bases: TGTGCCAGCAGTGAGGTGGACAGCCTGATCTACGAGCAGTACTTC.

The V gene is TRBV5-1, the J gene TRBJ1-1; 11 bases are a match to TRBD1. Germline loops: CDR1 SGHRS, CDR2 YFSETQ. This CDR3 has 13 amino acids. V was pared by 4 bases and J by 11 bases, with 7 bases of the junction left unmatched. CDR3 nucleotides: TGCGCCAGCAGCCAGGGACAGGGGGGAGAGGCTTTCTTT. Protein sequence: CASSQGQGGEAFF.

This chain joins TRBV4-2 and TRBJ2-2; D remains unclear. The V and J ends lost 2 bases and 8 bases respectively, with 6 bases between them. The CDR3 sequence is 12 residues long. Germline lookup yields CDR1 LGHNA and CDR2 YNFKEQ. The CDR3 nucleotides read TGTGCCAGCAGCCAAACAGAGGGGGAGCTGTTTTTT. Translating it yields CASSQTEGELFF.

The rearrangement joins TRBV7-2 to TRBJ2-5; 7 positions agree with TRBD2. CDR1 is SGHTA and CDR2 is FQGNSA in the germline V gene. The V segment lost 4 bases and the J segment 5 bases; nucleotides outside the gene matches: 13. The CDR3 is 16 residues long. CDR3 DNA: TGTGCCAGCAGCTCCGGGTTTGCGGGAGAACGCGAGACCCAGTACTTC. It encodes CASSSGFAGERETQYF.

The V call is TRBV6-6, the J call TRBJ2-7; D may be TRBD1 (5 bases). V shed 6 bases and J shed 3 bases, with 12 bases lying between them. Germline V gene data show CDR1 as MNHNY and CDR2 as SVGAGI (reference sequence). The CDR3 loop spans 13 amino acids. In nucleotides, the CDR3 is TGTGCCAGCAGCCGAGGCAGGGACTACGAGCAGTACTTC. Its translation is CASSRGRDYEQYF.

The chain uses TRBV7-3 and TRBJ2-3, with unresolved D. Germline CDR1 is SGHTA and CDR2 is FQGTGA. The CDR3 runs to 13 residues. The germline V and J ends were trimmed by 4 bases and 2 bases, with 7 bases remaining between them. CDR3 amino acids: CASSSPLTDTQYF. CDR3 nucleotides: TGTGCCAGCAGCTCCCCCCTCACAGATACGCAGTATTTT.

The rearrangement uses TRBV25-1 and TRBJ2-7, with a possible D match to TRBD1 (5 bases). Germline V gives CDR1 MGHDK, CDR2 SYGVNS. V lost 3 bases and J lost 2, with 17 bases in between. The CDR3 runs to 16 residues. This CDR3 is CASSDRQGAPTYEQYF. CDR3 sequence (DNA): TGTGCCAGCAGTGATCGTCAAGGGGCTCCCACCTACGAGCAGTACTTC.

The chain carries TRBV4-2 and TRBJ2-1; possibly TRBD2 for D (6 bases). Germline V gives CDR1 LGHNA, CDR2 YNFKEQ. V dropped 1 base and J dropped 6 bases, with 16 bases sitting between them. There are 16 residues in the CDR3. The CDR3 sequence: CASSQGGSSVSNEQFF. The CDR3 region has the DNA TGTGCCAGCAGCCAAGGGGGGTCTAGCGTCAGCAATGAGCAGTTCTTC.

V is TRBV29-1 and J is TRBJ1-2; unclear D gene. The germline gives CDR1 SQVTM, CDR2 ANQGSEA. V lost 0 bases and J lost 3, with 11 bases in between. This CDR3 spans 14 amino acids. DNA of the CDR3: TGCAGCGTTGAAGACCCAGGACTGGACTATGGCTACACCTTC. Amino acids: CSVEDPGLDYGYTF.

The rearrangement uses TRBV10-3 and TRBJ2-3; TRBD2 matches at 7 bases. CDR1 and CDR2 from the germline V gene are ENHRY and SYGVKD. Germline trimming cut 4 bases from V and 0 bases from J; bases unmatched to any gene: 4. The CDR3 is made up of 15 amino acids. CDR3 protein: CAISAAGSSTDTQYF. The DNA for the CDR3 is TGTGCCATCAGTGCAGCGGGATCCAGCACAGATACGCAGTATTTT.

The chain has TRBV4-1 and TRBJ2-5; 9 bases are a match to TRBD2. The last part of the DNA fits TRBJ2-7 better; the J call may be wrong. Germline assignment: CDR1 MGHRA and CDR2 YSYEKL. The CDR3 consists of 18 residues. The CDR3: CASSQVLPTSGPTYEQYF. CDR3 bases: TGCGCCAGCAGCCAAGTTCTCCCAACTAGCGGGCCCACCTACGAGCAGTACTTC.

This clone was seen a single time. The rearrangement joins TRBV7-7 to TRBJ2-1, with TRBD2 matching over 8 bases. Looked up from germline, CDR1 is SSHAT and CDR2 is FNYEAQ (reference sequence). Unmatched junction bases numbered 5, after V lost 5 bases and J lost 2 bases. There are 15 residues in the CDR3. CDR3 sequence: CASSQLAAAYNEQFF. The CDR3 nucleotides read TGTGCCAGCAGCCAACTAGCGGCTGCCTACAATGAGCAGTTCTTC.

Here the CDR3 reads CASTTGGNQPQHF. The CDR3, as DNA: TGTGCCAGCACCACAGGGGGCAATCAGCCCCAGCATTTT. The chain recombines TRBV7-8 with TRBJ1-5; 7 bases match TRBD1. The CDR3 has 13 residues. From germline, CDR1 is SGHVS and CDR2 FQNEAQ. V shed 7 bases and J 2 bases; nucleotides not matched to a gene: 2.

The chain employs TRBV9 and TRBJ2-2, with D unresolved. Trimming shortened V by 4 bases and J by 5 bases, and 18 bases separated the two germline ends. In germline, CDR1 is SGDLS, CDR2 YYNGEE. This CDR3 region has 16 residues. This chain's CDR3 is CASSPEGHGGTGELFF. The CDR3 coding sequence is TGTGCCAGCAGCCCCGAAGGTCATGGCGGAACCGGGGAGCTGTTTTTT.